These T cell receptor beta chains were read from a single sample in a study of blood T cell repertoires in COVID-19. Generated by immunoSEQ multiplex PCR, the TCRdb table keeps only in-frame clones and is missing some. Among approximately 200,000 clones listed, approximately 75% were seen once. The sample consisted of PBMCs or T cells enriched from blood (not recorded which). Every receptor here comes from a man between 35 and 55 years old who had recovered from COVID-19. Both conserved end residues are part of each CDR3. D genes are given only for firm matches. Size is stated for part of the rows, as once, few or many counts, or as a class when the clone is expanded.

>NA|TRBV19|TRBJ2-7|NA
TGTGCCAGTAGTATTCGGTCTGCAGGGACCTACGAGCAGTACTTC
CASSIRSAGTYEQYF
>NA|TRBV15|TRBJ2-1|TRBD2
TGTGCCACCAGCAGAGTCGGGGGGAGCTCCTACAATGAGCAGTTCTTC
CATSRVGGSSYNEQFF
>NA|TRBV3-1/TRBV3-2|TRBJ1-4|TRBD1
TGTGCCAGCAGCCCCGGGACAGGGGTTCGTAATGAAAAACTGTTTTTT
CASSPGTGVRNEKLFF
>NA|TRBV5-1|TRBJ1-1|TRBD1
TGCGCCAGCAGCCCCTCCTTGACAGGGCTCAACACTGAAGCTTTCTTT
CASSPSLTGLNTEAFF
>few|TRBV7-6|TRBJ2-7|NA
TGTGCCAGCAGCTTAGGGTCGGGGAGGAGCTCCTACGAGCAGTACTTC
CASSLGSGRSSYEQYF
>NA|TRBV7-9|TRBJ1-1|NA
TGTGCCAGCAGCTCCCAGGGAGGTACTGAAGCTTTCTTT
CASSSQGGTEAFF
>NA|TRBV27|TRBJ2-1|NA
TGTGCCAGCAGTTTATTTTCGAGCTCCTACAATGAGCAGTTCTTC
CASSLFSSSYNEQFF
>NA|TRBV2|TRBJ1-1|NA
TGTGCCAGCAGTCCCCGACAGGTAACTGAAGCTTTCTTT
CASSPRQVTEAFF
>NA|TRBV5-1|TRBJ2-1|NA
TGCGCCAGCAGCTTGGTAGGGGGATCGGGCTACAATGAGCAGTTCTTC
CASSLVGGSGYNEQFF
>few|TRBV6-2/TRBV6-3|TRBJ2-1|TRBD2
TGTGCCAGCAGTATAGCGGGAGCGTACAATGAGCAGTTCTTC
CASSIAGAYNEQFF
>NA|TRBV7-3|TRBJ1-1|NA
TGTGCCAGCAGCTCGGGTTCAAGGACTGAAGCTTTCTTT
CASSSGSRTEAFF
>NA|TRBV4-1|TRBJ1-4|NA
TGCGCCAGCAGCCAAGGTTCCCTCGGGGATGAAAAACTGTTTTTT
CASSQGSLGDEKLFF
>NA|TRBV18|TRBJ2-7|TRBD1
TGTGCCAGCTCACCCAACCCAGGACAGGGGGCGTACGAGCAGTACTTC
CASSPNPGQGAYEQYF
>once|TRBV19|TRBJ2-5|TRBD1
TGTGCCAGTAGTCTCCGGACAGGGGGATCGAGAGAGACCCAGTACTTC
CASSLRTGGSRETQYF
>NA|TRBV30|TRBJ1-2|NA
TGTGCCTGGAGCCAATCTGTCGGGATCCTCTTCTATGGCTACACCTTC
CAWSQSVGILFYGYTF
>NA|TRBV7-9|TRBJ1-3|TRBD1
TGTGCCAGCAGCATTTTAATGGACAGGGGAGGAAACACCATATATTTT
CASSILMDRGGNTIYF
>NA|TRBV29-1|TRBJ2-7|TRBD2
TGCAGCGTTAAATCCGGGGGAGGGGACTCCTACGAGCAGTACTTC
CSVKSGGGDSYEQYF
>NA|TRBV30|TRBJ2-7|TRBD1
TGTGCCTGGAGTCCCGGGACAGGGAACCACGAGCAGTACTTC
CAWSPGTGNHEQYF
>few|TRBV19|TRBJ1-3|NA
TGTGCCAGTAGTATCACTCGGGGGTACAGGCATCTTGAGTACACCATATATTTT
CASSITRGYRHLEYTIYF
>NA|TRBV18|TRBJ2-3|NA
TGTGCCAGCCAAAGTGGACTAGGTTATTCAGGGGGCACAGATACGCAGTATTTT
CASQSGLGYSGGTDTQYF
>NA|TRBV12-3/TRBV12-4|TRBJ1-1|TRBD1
TGTGCCAGCACCACTAACAGGGGGACAGAAGCTTTCTTT
CASTTNRGTEAFF
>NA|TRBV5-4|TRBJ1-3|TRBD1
TGTGCCAGCAGCCTGGGGACAGCGTACTCTGGAAACACCATATATTTT
CASSLGTAYSGNTIYF
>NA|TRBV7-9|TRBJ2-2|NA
TGTGCCAGCACCGTCCCCTGGGGGGGGCAGACCACCGGGGAGCTGTTTTTT
CASTVPWGGQTTGELFF
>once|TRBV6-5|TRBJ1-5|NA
TGTGCCAGCGCTCCGGTAGGGGAAAATCAGCCCCAGCATTTT
CASAPVGENQPQHF
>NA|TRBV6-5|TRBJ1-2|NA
TGTGCCAGCAGACGACTGGAAGATGGCTACACCTTC
CASRRLEDGYTF
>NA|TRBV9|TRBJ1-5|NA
TGTGCCAGCAGCACGGGACTTATAAATCAGCCCCAGCATTTT
CASSTGLINQPQHF
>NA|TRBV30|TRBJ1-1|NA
TGTGCCTGGAGTGTAGTGCGATCGGGTGAAGCTTTCTTT
CAWSVVRSGEAFF
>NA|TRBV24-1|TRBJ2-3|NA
TGTGCCACCAGTGATCGTGCGCCCGGGCGGGGACCCACAGATACGCAGTATTTT
CATSDRAPGRGPTDTQYF
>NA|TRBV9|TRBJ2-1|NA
TGTGCCAGCAGCGTGGATAGCGGACCCTACAATGAGCAGTTCTTC
CASSVDSGPYNEQFF
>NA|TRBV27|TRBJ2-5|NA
TGTGCCAGCAGGGGGGCGGACACCGGGGTAAGAAAGACCCAGTACTTC
CASRGADTGVRKTQYF
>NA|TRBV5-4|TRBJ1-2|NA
TGTGCCAGCAGCTTTGAGGTCGTCTATGGCTACACCTTC
CASSFEVVYGYTF
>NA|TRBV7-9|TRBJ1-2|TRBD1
TGTGCCAGCAGCTTACTGGGACAGGGGTCAAACTATGGCTACACCTTC
CASSLLGQGSNYGYTF
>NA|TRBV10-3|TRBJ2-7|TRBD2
TGTGCCATCCAAAGCGGGAGCCGGTACGAGCAGTACTTC
CAIQSGSRYEQYF
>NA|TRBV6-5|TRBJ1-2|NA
TGTGCCAGCAGTTACTCGGAGTATGATGGCTACACCTTC
CASSYSEYDGYTF
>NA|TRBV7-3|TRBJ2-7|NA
TGTGCCAGCAGCTTAAAAACAGGACTATACGAGCAGTACTTC
CASSLKTGLYEQYF
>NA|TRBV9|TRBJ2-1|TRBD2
TGTGCCAGCAGCGTAGTGCCCGGGGGTAGCGGGAGCCCCAGGTACAATGAGCAGTTCTTC
CASSVVPGGSGSPRYNEQFF
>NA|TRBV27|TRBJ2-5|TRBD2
TGTGCCAGCAGTCCGGGACTAGCGGGGGAAAAGACCCAGTACTTC
CASSPGLAGEKTQYF
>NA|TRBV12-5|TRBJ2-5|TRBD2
TGTGCTAGTGGTTTGGGGAGTAGCGGGAGTGCGGGGACCCAGTACTTC
CASGLGSSGSAGTQYF
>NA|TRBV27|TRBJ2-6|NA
TGTGCCAGCAGCCTGGGGGGTTCTCGGGCCAACGTCCTGACTTTC
CASSLGGSRANVLTF
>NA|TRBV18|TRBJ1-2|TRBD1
TGTGCCAGCTCACCACCGGGACAGCCAAACTATGGCTACACCTTC
CASSPPGQPNYGYTF
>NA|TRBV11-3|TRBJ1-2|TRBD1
TGTGCCAGCACCACCCTCCGGGACAGGGGTAGGTTCAACTATGGCTACACCTTC
CASTTLRDRGRFNYGYTF
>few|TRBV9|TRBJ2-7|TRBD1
TGTGCCAGCAGTGCCACAGGGGAAATTAATGACGAGCAGTACTTC
CASSATGEINDEQYF